The 24 T cell receptor beta chains listed next were all sequenced from one sample in a study of Graves' ophthalmopathy and Graves' hyperthyroidism (dated by TCRdb to between 2017 and 2018). Data came from an Illumina HiSeq 2000. For repertoire sequencing, TCR beta CDR3 regions were amplified from RNA transcripts. A first-round RT-PCR used HTBI primers with the Qiagen OneStep RT-PCR kit, followed by a second-round multiplex PCR, size selection and purification. The raw public reads went through TCRdb reprocessing: fastp at Q25, MiXCR clone calling, in-frame beta chains kept. All rows with the same CDR3 protein become a single entry with the most common DNA and genes. The sample records approximately 160,000 distinct CDR3 sequences, 30% to 45% of which are singletons. Roughly 5.2% of the sample lies in the top ten. What was sequenced was peripheral blood. The receptors originated from a woman aged 40 to 50 with Graves' ophthalmopathy. Donor details come from another sample of the same person, matched by shared clones.

This chain uses TRBV6-1 with TRBJ1-2; TRBD1 aligns across 7 bases. The germline V gene encodes CDR1 MNHNS and CDR2 SASEGT. V gave up 6 bases and J gave up 0 bases; unmatched junction bases: 13. The CDR3 covers 17 residues. In DNA, the CDR3 is TGTGCCAGCAGATCTCTTGGGGCAGGGGGATCTAACTATGGCTACACCTTC. Its protein product is CASRSLGAGGSNYGYTF.

The chain has TRBV29-1 and TRBJ1-2; D is perhaps TRBD1 (5 bases). Germline CDR1 reads SQVTM; CDR2 reads ANQGSEA. The ends were cut back, 3 bases at V and 1 base at J, with 12 bases in the middle. The CDR3 runs 14 residues. CDR3 amino acids: CSVDLDTNNYGYTF. CDR3 nucleotide sequence: TGCAGCGTTGATTTGGACACTAATAACTATGGCTACACCTTC.

The CDR3 nucleotides are TGTGCCAGCAGACGCACCCCGGGAATCGTACAAGAGACCCAGTACTTC. Translating it yields CASRRTPGIVQETQYF. The chain uses TRBV28 and TRBJ2-5, with D possibly TRBD2 on 5 matching bases. The CDR3 is 16 residues long. Trimming took 6 bases from V and 2 from J, leaving 19 bases between them. Looked up from germline, CDR1 is MDHEN and CDR2 is SYDVKM. Using reference TRBV28 and TRBJ2-5 for the parts outside the CDR3, the full variable domain is DVKVTQSSRYLVKRTGEKVFLECVQDMDHENMFWYRQDPGLGLRLIYFSYDVKMKEKGDIPEGYSVSREKKERFSLILESASTNQTSMYLCASRRTPGIVQETQYFGPGTRLLVL.

This clonotype has at least ten counts. V usage is TRBV18 and J usage is TRBJ1-2, with a tentative D call TRBD1 (6 bases). Trimming shortened V by 4 bases and J by 2 bases, and 11 bases separated the two germline ends. The CDR3 is 14 amino acids. The germline V gene has CDR1 KGHSH and CDR2 LQKENI. The CDR3 nucleotides read TGTGCCAGCTCACTGGACAGTAACAACTATGGCTACACCTTC. This sequence encodes CASSLDSNNYGYTF.

The V gene is TRBV7-2, the J gene TRBJ1-1; D gene ambiguous. Germline CDR1 reads SGHTA; CDR2 reads FQGNSA. Trimming stripped 6 bases from V and 5 bases from J, with 10 bases between. The CDR3 spans 12 residues. The CDR3 DNA sequence: TGTGCCAGCAGGCCCGTCGGGACTGAAGCTTTCTTT. It yields the protein CASRPVGTEAFF.

This clonotype was observed many times. The gene calls are TRBV2 and TRBJ1-1; D perhaps matches TRBD1 (6 bases). Germline-derived CDR1 and CDR2 are SNHLY and FYNNEI. This CDR3 is 11 amino acids long. The V and J ends lost 5 bases and 8 bases respectively, with 9 bases between them. CDR3 DNA: TGTGCCAGCAGTACAGACAGGGAAGCTTTCTTT. It encodes CASSTDREAFF.

This clonotype counts as medium-sized. Here the CDR3 reads CASSLDGSSGSYEQYF. DNA for the CDR3: TGTGCCAGCAGCTTAGATGGTTCTAGCGGGAGCTACGAGCAGTACTTC. J is TRBJ2-7 and V is TRBV11-2; 10 nucleotides match TRBD2. The V and J ends lost 0 bases and 3 bases, in that order; junction bases with no gene match: 5. The CDR3 length is 16 residues. CDR1 and CDR2 from the germline V gene are SGHAT and FQNNGV.

This chain uses TRBV12-3 or TRBV12-4 with TRBJ1-6; D not resolved. V was trimmed by 3 bases and J by 9 bases, leaving 9 bases between them. The CDR3 totals 13 residues. The chain's CDR3 is CASSLIEGSPLHF. CDR3 coding DNA: TGTGCCAGCAGTTTGATAGAAGGTTCACCCCTCCACTTT.

The chain recombines TRBV28 with TRBJ2-2, with TRBD1 matching over 7 bases. The germline V gene encodes CDR1 MDHEN and CDR2 SYDVKM. This CDR3 comprises 16 residues. J was trimmed by 5 bases and V by 7 bases; bases with no gene match: 13. Here the CDR3 reads CASTPGTDGRTGELFF. For the CDR3, the DNA is TGTGCCAGCACCCCGGGGACAGATGGTCGTACCGGGGAGCTGTTTTTT. The full variable domain, rest sourced from reference TRBV28 and TRBJ2-2, is DVKVTQSSRYLVKRTGEKVFLECVQDMDHENMFWYRQDPGLGLRLIYFSYDVKMKEKGDIPEGYSVSREKKERFSLILESASTNQTSMYLCASTPGTDGRTGELFFGEGSRLTVL.

In this sample, this clonotype turned up many times. This rearrangement joins TRBV2 to TRBJ1-2; tentatively, D is TRBD1 (6 bases). The CDR3 has 13 residues. CDR1 and CDR2 from the germline V gene are SNHLY and FYNNEI. Trimming cost V 3 bases and J 9 bases, with 14 bases left between them. The CDR3 region is CASSEFGGASYTF. The CDR3 nucleotides are TGTGCCAGCAGTGAGTTTGGGGGCGCGAGCTACACCTTC.

The chain links TRBV6-1 to TRBJ2-2; a possible D gene is TRBD1 (5 bases). V dropped 5 bases and J dropped 1 base, with 11 bases sitting between them. CDR3 size: 15 residues. Germline V gives CDR1 MNHNS, CDR2 SASEGT. CDR3: CASSQNTGNTGELFF. The DNA for the CDR3 is TGTGCCAGCAGTCAAAATACAGGGAACACCGGGGAGCTGTTTTTT.

V and J are TRBV28 and TRBJ1-1, with 9 positions matching TRBD1. This CDR3 is 13 amino acids long. V shed 7 bases and J 11 bases; nucleotides not matched to a gene: 11. CDR1 MDHEN and CDR2 SYDVKM come from the germline V gene. The CDR3 region is CASKWGQGVAAFF. CDR3 sequence (DNA): TGTGCCAGCAAGTGGGGACAGGGAGTGGCGGCTTTCTTT.

This clonotype has a count of ten or more. CDR3 amino acids: CASRQGSQPQHF. The DNA of the CDR3 is TGTGCCAGCCGACAGGGGAGTCAGCCCCAGCATTTT. V and J are TRBV19 and TRBJ1-5, with TRBD1 matching 8 bases. The J segment lost 6 bases and the V segment lost 9 bases, leaving 4 bases of the junction unmatched. The CDR3 runs to 12 residues. The germline V gene has CDR1 LNHDA and CDR2 SQIVND (reference sequence).

The chain couples TRBV28 to TRBJ2-7; D may be TRBD1 (6 bases). Trimming removed 5 bases at V and 4 bases at J, with 15 bases between. Looked up from germline, CDR1 is MDHEN and CDR2 is SYDVKM. The CDR3 consists of 14 residues. The CDR3 coding sequence is TGTGCCAGCAGTAGCGGTGGGACAAGATACGAGCAGTACTTC. Translated: CASSSGGTRYEQYF. Full variable domain (missing parts from reference TRBV28 and TRBJ2-7): DVKVTQSSRYLVKRTGEKVFLECVQDMDHENMFWYRQDPGLGLRLIYFSYDVKMKEKGDIPEGYSVSREKKERFSLILESASTNQTSMYLCASSSGGTRYEQYFGPGTRLTVT.

This clonotype has a count of ten or more. The chain recombines TRBV2 with TRBJ1-6; D is undetermined. The CDR3 is made up of 15 amino acids. V dropped 7 bases and J dropped 0 bases, with 10 bases sitting between them. The germline V gene encodes CDR1 SNHLY and CDR2 FYNNEI. The CDR3 DNA is TGTGCCAGCAAGGCCGAGAGCTCCTATAATTCACCCCTCCACTTT. Amino acids: CASKAESSYNSPLHF.

This clonotype was detected ten times or more. V is TRBV12-3 or TRBV12-4 and J is TRBJ2-5; 15 bases line up with TRBD2. The CDR3 covers 16 residues. V lost 7 bases, J lost 3 bases, and 6 bases stayed unmatched. Here the CDR3 reads CASTRTSGRAKETQYF. CDR3 bases: TGTGCCAGCACCCGGACTAGCGGGAGGGCCAAAGAGACCCAGTACTTC.

This clonotype was recorded many times. The J gene is TRBJ2-2, the V gene TRBV5-6, with D perhaps matching TRBD1 (6 bases). Germline V lookup: CDR1 SGHDT, CDR2 YYEEEE. The CDR3 loop spans 16 amino acids. Trimming pared 2 bases from V and 4 bases from J, leaving 15 bases between. The CDR3 nucleotides are TGTGCCAGCAGCTTCGAGGGGACAATACTCACCGGGGAGCTGTTTTTT. It yields the protein CASSFEGTILTGELFF.

This clonotype was picked up many times. The chain links TRBV11-2 to TRBJ2-5; D remains unclear. Germline CDR1 reads SGHAT; CDR2 reads FQNNGV. This CDR3 contains 14 residues. Trimming cost V 2 bases and J 2 bases, with 9 bases left between them. Here the CDR3 DNA reads TGTGCCAGCAGCTTATCAGTGGGTCAAGAGACCCAGTACTTC. Amino acids: CASSLSVGQETQYF.

This chain uses TRBV28 with TRBJ1-6; D not certain. The V gene lost 5 bases and the J gene lost 5 bases, with 19 bases spanning the gap. Germline V gene lookup returns CDR1 MDHEN and CDR2 SYDVKM. The CDR3 has 17 amino acids. The DNA of the CDR3 is TGTGCCAGCAGTCCGGCGGTTGGCGGAGTGCATAATTCACCCCTCCACTTT. This encodes CASSPAVGGVHNSPLHF.

The V and J genes are TRBV11-2 and TRBJ1-1, with D perhaps matching TRBD1 (5 bases). V lost 6 bases to trimming and J lost 5 bases, with 22 bases between them. The CDR3 runs to 16 residues. In germline, CDR1 is SGHAT, CDR2 FQNNGV. The CDR3 sequence: CASSLGSGGTGTEAFF. CDR3 nucleotide sequence: TGTGCCAGCAGTCTAGGGTCCGGGGGAACGGGGACTGAAGCTTTCTTT.

This clonotype has a count of ten or more. This chain links TRBV28 with TRBJ1-1, with TRBD1 identical over 10 bases. CDR3 size: 14 residues. The V gene's germline CDR1 is MDHEN and CDR2 SYDVKM. J lost 10 bases, V lost 4 bases, and 9 bases had no gene match. As DNA, the CDR3 is TGTGCCAGCAGTTCGGGACAGGGGCCTTGGGGAGCTTTCTTT. Translating gives CASSSGQGPWGAFF.

There are many counts of this clonotype. The chain has TRBV6-2 or TRBV6-3 and TRBJ2-7; TRBD1 matches at 9 bases. V was pared by 5 bases and J by 5 bases, with 7 bases of the junction left unmatched. Per the germline V gene, CDR1 is MNHEY and CDR2 is SVGEGT. This CDR3 has 14 amino acids. CDR3 protein: CASSTGTGQNEQYF. As DNA, the CDR3 is TGTGCCAGCAGTACTGGGACAGGGCAAAACGAGCAGTACTTC.

This clonotype was counted at least ten times. This chain joins TRBV20-1 and TRBJ2-5; 10 nucleotides match TRBD1. Per the germline V gene, CDR1 is DFQATT and CDR2 is SNEGSKA (reference sequence). Germline trimming cut 4 bases from V and 5 bases from J; bases unmatched to any gene: 7. This CDR3 has 14 residues. CDR3 sequence: CSAKQTGGLETQYF. The DNA for the CDR3 is TGCAGTGCTAAACAGACAGGGGGCTTGGAGACCCAGTACTTC.

The genes are TRBV15 and TRBJ1-5; TRBD1 agrees at 8 bases. Germline trimming cut 7 bases from V and 3 bases from J; bases unmatched to any gene: 5. This CDR3 is built from 14 residues. Germline V gene sequence: CDR1 LNHNV, CDR2 YYDKDF (reference sequence). CDR3 sequence: CATKGTGYNQPQHF. CDR3 sequence (DNA): TGTGCCACCAAGGGGACAGGATACAATCAGCCCCAGCATTTT.